These T cell receptor beta chains were read from a single sample in a study of human T cells and chemical hapten exposure. In TCRdb, the RACE reads were re-called with MiXCR into one record per CDR3 protein. The table has some 180,000 distinct CDR3 sequences, 20% to 25% seen once. The sample here was whole blood, taken in connection with sensitization to the hapten diphenylcyclopropenone (DPC). These receptors came from a woman aged 45 to 65 with alopecia areata. Some clones in this sample may be carry-over from other donors' samples. Each CDR3 is given with its conserved first and last residue. Fields, in order: D gene, V gene, clone size, J gene, CDR3 DNA, CDR3 protein. D genes are given only for firm matches. Clone size is given for some rows only: seen once, a few or many times, or a class if the clone is expanded.

d_call: NA; v_call: TRBV6-2/TRBV6-3; clone_size: few; j_call: TRBJ1-3; cdr3_nt: TGTGCCAGCTTTCAGAGCTCTGGAAACACCATATATTTT; cdr3_aa: CASFQSSGNTIYF
d_call: NA; v_call: TRBV10-3; clone_size: once; j_call: TRBJ2-1; cdr3_nt: TGTGCCATCAGTGAGTCTGGGGCAGGGTGGGATGAGCAGTTCTTC; cdr3_aa: CAISESGAGWDEQFF
d_call: NA; v_call: TRBV3-1; clone_size: many; j_call: TRBJ1-1; cdr3_nt: TGTGCCAGCAGCCAAGGAGATCCTGTCACTGAAGCTTTCTTT; cdr3_aa: CASSQGDPVTEAFF
d_call: NA; v_call: TRBV3-1; clone_size: NA; j_call: TRBJ2-5; cdr3_nt: TGTGCCAGCAGCCAACAACAAGAGACCCAGTACTTC; cdr3_aa: CASSQQQETQYF
d_call: NA; v_call: TRBV6-2/TRBV6-3; clone_size: few; j_call: TRBJ2-2; cdr3_nt: TGTGCCAGCAGTTACAAGTTGCACACCGGGGAGCTGTTTTTT; cdr3_aa: CASSYKLHTGELFF
d_call: NA; v_call: TRBV24-1; clone_size: NA; j_call: TRBJ1-5; cdr3_nt: TGTGCCACCAGTCCGGGGGGCTATCAGCCCCAGCATTTT; cdr3_aa: CATSPGGYQPQHF
d_call: NA; v_call: TRBV28; clone_size: NA; j_call: TRBJ2-7; cdr3_nt: TGTGCCAGCAGCCTGCATCAGTCCTACGAGCAGTACTTC; cdr3_aa: CASSLHQSYEQYF
d_call: NA; v_call: TRBV20-1; clone_size: NA; j_call: TRBJ2-7; cdr3_nt: TGCAGTGCTAGTCAACGACACCTCTCCTACGAGCAGTACTTC; cdr3_aa: CSASQRHLSYEQYF
d_call: TRBD2; v_call: TRBV20-1; clone_size: NA; j_call: TRBJ2-2; cdr3_nt: TGCAGTGCTAGAGTTCTGGCTAGCGGGAGCGGGTACACCGGGGAGCTGTTTTTT; cdr3_aa: CSARVLASGSGYTGELFF
d_call: NA; v_call: TRBV3-1; clone_size: few; j_call: TRBJ2-7; cdr3_nt: TGTGCCAGCAGCGGAGACCGGCACCCGGGCGAGCAGTACTTC; cdr3_aa: CASSGDRHPGEQYF
d_call: NA; v_call: TRBV12-3/TRBV12-4; clone_size: NA; j_call: TRBJ2-5; cdr3_nt: TGTGCCAGCAGTTTAACGGCTGAGACCCAGTACTTC; cdr3_aa: CASSLTAETQYF
d_call: TRBD1; v_call: TRBV20-1; clone_size: NA; j_call: TRBJ2-7; cdr3_nt: TGCAGTGCTAGGGTTCGGGGTGGGACAGGGGCTTCCTACGAGCAGTACTTC; cdr3_aa: CSARVRGGTGASYEQYF
d_call: TRBD1; v_call: TRBV10-3; clone_size: NA; j_call: TRBJ2-7; cdr3_nt: TGTGCCATCAGTGAGTCGCGACAGGGGGGCGAGCAGTACTTC; cdr3_aa: CAISESRQGGEQYF
d_call: NA; v_call: TRBV7-2; clone_size: NA; j_call: TRBJ1-1; cdr3_nt: TGTGCCAGCAGCCCCCAGTTGGGGGAAGGTACTGAAGCTTTCTTT; cdr3_aa: CASSPQLGEGTEAFF
d_call: NA; v_call: TRBV7-9; clone_size: few; j_call: TRBJ1-1; cdr3_nt: TGTGCCAGCAGCTTTCAGGATATGAACACTGAAGCTTTCTTT; cdr3_aa: CASSFQDMNTEAFF
d_call: NA; v_call: TRBV29-1; clone_size: few; j_call: TRBJ1-1; cdr3_nt: TGCAGCGTTGTAAAGGTTCTGAACACTGAAGCTTTCTTT; cdr3_aa: CSVVKVLNTEAFF
d_call: NA; v_call: TRBV11-2; clone_size: NA; j_call: TRBJ2-5; cdr3_nt: TGTGCCAGCAGCCCCCACCCGAGGCAAGAGACCCAGTACTTC; cdr3_aa: CASSPHPRQETQYF
d_call: TRBD1; v_call: TRBV2; clone_size: NA; j_call: TRBJ2-1; cdr3_nt: TGTGCCAGCAGTGAAGACAGGGGTACGAGTGAGCAGTTCTTC; cdr3_aa: CASSEDRGTSEQFF
d_call: NA; v_call: TRBV2; clone_size: few; j_call: TRBJ2-5; cdr3_nt: TGTGCCAGCAGTGGAGCTAGAGAGACCCAGTACTTC; cdr3_aa: CASSGARETQYF
d_call: TRBD2; v_call: TRBV29-1; clone_size: NA; j_call: TRBJ2-7; cdr3_nt: TGCAGCGTTGAAGATGGTTTGCGGGGACTAGCGGGAAGGGTAGGGACCTACGAGCAGTACTTC; cdr3_aa: CSVEDGLRGLAGRVGTYEQYF
d_call: NA; v_call: TRBV20-1; clone_size: NA; j_call: TRBJ2-3; cdr3_nt: TGCAGTGCTAGAGAGACTATTAATACGCAGTATTTT; cdr3_aa: CSARETINTQYF
d_call: TRBD2; v_call: TRBV20-1; clone_size: few; j_call: TRBJ2-7; cdr3_nt: TGCAGTACCGAGATTCTAGCGGGAGGGTACTACGAGCAGTACTTC; cdr3_aa: CSTEILAGGYYEQYF
d_call: TRBD2; v_call: TRBV27; clone_size: once; j_call: TRBJ2-5; cdr3_nt: TGTGCCAGCAGTTCCGGGGGAGGGCCCTCGTCGGAGACCCAGTACTTC; cdr3_aa: CASSSGGGPSSETQYF
d_call: TRBD1; v_call: TRBV18; clone_size: few; j_call: TRBJ1-1; cdr3_nt: TGTGCCAGCTCATCGGACAGGGTCGACACTGAAGCTTTCTTT; cdr3_aa: CASSSDRVDTEAFF
d_call: NA; v_call: TRBV10-3; clone_size: NA; j_call: TRBJ2-2; cdr3_nt: TGTGCCATCAGTGATAGGGGAGGCGGATTTGACACCGGGGAGCTGTTTTTT; cdr3_aa: CAISDRGGGFDTGELFF
d_call: NA; v_call: TRBV7-9; clone_size: NA; j_call: TRBJ2-4; cdr3_nt: TGTGCCAGCAGCCGAGGGGTGTATACCATTCAGTACTTC; cdr3_aa: CASSRGVYTIQYF
d_call: NA; v_call: TRBV7-9; clone_size: NA; j_call: TRBJ2-2; cdr3_nt: TGTGCCAGCAGCTTAGCCTTGGGCATCATTATCACCGGGGAGCTGTTTTTT; cdr3_aa: CASSLALGIIITGELFF
d_call: NA; v_call: TRBV3-1; clone_size: NA; j_call: TRBJ1-1; cdr3_nt: TGTGCCAGCAGCGCGATCGGCAACACTGAAGCTTTCTTT; cdr3_aa: CASSAIGNTEAFF
d_call: NA; v_call: TRBV10-3; clone_size: many; j_call: TRBJ2-1; cdr3_nt: TGTGCCATCAGTGAGCGGGAGACCTACAATGAGCAGTTCTTC; cdr3_aa: CAISERETYNEQFF
d_call: NA; v_call: TRBV25-1; clone_size: few; j_call: TRBJ2-1; cdr3_nt: TGTGCCAGCAGTCCCCCGGGGAATGAGCAGTTCTTC; cdr3_aa: CASSPPGNEQFF
d_call: TRBD2; v_call: TRBV6-2/TRBV6-3; clone_size: NA; j_call: TRBJ2-1; cdr3_nt: TGTGCCAGCAGCCATAGCGGGAATTCCTACAATGAGCAGTTCTTC; cdr3_aa: CASSHSGNSYNEQFF
d_call: TRBD2; v_call: TRBV5-1; clone_size: many; j_call: TRBJ2-3; cdr3_nt: TGCGCCAGCAGAACCGGACTAGCGGGAGCGGATACGCAGTATTTT; cdr3_aa: CASRTGLAGADTQYF
d_call: TRBD1; v_call: TRBV7-9; clone_size: NA; j_call: TRBJ1-4; cdr3_nt: TGTGCCAGCAGAACCGGGACAGGGAATGAAAAACTGTTTTTT; cdr3_aa: CASRTGTGNEKLFF
d_call: NA; v_call: TRBV5-1; clone_size: NA; j_call: TRBJ1-4; cdr3_nt: TGCGCCAGCGGCCCTCTCCGGGACAACGGTGAAAAACTGTTTTTT; cdr3_aa: CASGPLRDNGEKLFF
d_call: NA; v_call: TRBV5-8; clone_size: NA; j_call: TRBJ1-2; cdr3_nt: TGTGCCAGCAGCTGGGCATATGGCTACACCTTC; cdr3_aa: CASSWAYGYTF
d_call: NA; v_call: TRBV18; clone_size: many; j_call: TRBJ1-1; cdr3_nt: TGTGCCAGCTCCTCATACCTGAACACTGAAGCTTTCTTT; cdr3_aa: CASSSYLNTEAFF
d_call: NA; v_call: TRBV6-5; clone_size: NA; j_call: TRBJ2-1; cdr3_nt: TGTGCCAGCAGTTACTCTGGGGGGGGCCTGTACAATGAGCAGTTCTTC; cdr3_aa: CASSYSGGGLYNEQFF
d_call: TRBD2; v_call: TRBV19; clone_size: few; j_call: TRBJ2-3; cdr3_nt: TGTGCCACCAGGGGCGGGAGGGTGGTAGATACGCAGTATTTT; cdr3_aa: CATRGGRVVDTQYF
d_call: NA; v_call: TRBV7-9; clone_size: few; j_call: TRBJ2-3; cdr3_nt: TGTGCCAGCAGCCCCTGGGCTACAGATACGCAGTATTTT; cdr3_aa: CASSPWATDTQYF
d_call: NA; v_call: TRBV12-3/TRBV12-4; clone_size: NA; j_call: TRBJ1-2; cdr3_nt: TGTGCCAGCAGCCCCAAACAGGGCCCCTATGGCTACACCTTC; cdr3_aa: CASSPKQGPYGYTF
d_call: TRBD2; v_call: TRBV20-1; clone_size: NA; j_call: TRBJ2-1; cdr3_nt: TGCAGTGCTAGAGTGCCCCGGACTAGCGGGAGAAACAATGAGCAGTTCTTC; cdr3_aa: CSARVPRTSGRNNEQFF
d_call: NA; v_call: TRBV20-1; clone_size: NA; j_call: TRBJ2-5; cdr3_nt: TGCAGTGCTTGGGGACCGCGAGAGACCCAGTACTTC; cdr3_aa: CSAWGPRETQYF
d_call: NA; v_call: TRBV5-8; clone_size: NA; j_call: TRBJ1-5; cdr3_nt: TGTGCCAGCAGAAAAATAGGGGCAAATCAGCCCCAGCATTTT; cdr3_aa: CASRKIGANQPQHF
d_call: NA; v_call: TRBV5-1; clone_size: NA; j_call: TRBJ1-1; cdr3_nt: TGCGCCAGCAGCTCCGACACGCAAAGCACTGAAGCTTTCTTT; cdr3_aa: CASSSDTQSTEAFF
d_call: NA; v_call: TRBV20-1; clone_size: few; j_call: TRBJ1-5; cdr3_nt: TGCAGTGCCCCGACGACCGATCCTCATCAGCCCCAGCATTTT; cdr3_aa: CSAPTTDPHQPQHF
d_call: NA; v_call: TRBV19; clone_size: NA; j_call: TRBJ1-5; cdr3_nt: TGTGCCAGTAGTATCCCCCCTAATCAGCCCCAGCATTTT; cdr3_aa: CASSIPPNQPQHF
d_call: TRBD2; v_call: TRBV12-3/TRBV12-4; clone_size: few; j_call: TRBJ2-1; cdr3_nt: TGTGCCAGCGCACAACTAGCGGGCTTTTACAATGAGCAGTTCTTC; cdr3_aa: CASAQLAGFYNEQFF
d_call: TRBD2; v_call: TRBV7-8; clone_size: NA; j_call: TRBJ2-3; cdr3_nt: TGTGCCAGCAGCTGGGGGACTAGCAGTATAGATACGCAGTATTTT; cdr3_aa: CASSWGTSSIDTQYF
d_call: NA; v_call: TRBV20-1; clone_size: NA; j_call: TRBJ1-5; cdr3_nt: TGCAGTGCTAGAGAAGGGTGGGGTGGTTTGGGTCAGCCCCAGCATTTT; cdr3_aa: CSAREGWGGLGQPQHF
d_call: NA; v_call: TRBV5-1; clone_size: NA; j_call: TRBJ1-2; cdr3_nt: TGCGCCAGCAAAGTCCCCGGGGAGAACTATGGCTACACCTTC; cdr3_aa: CASKVPGENYGYTF
d_call: TRBD1; v_call: TRBV5-1; clone_size: NA; j_call: TRBJ1-1; cdr3_nt: TGCGCCAGCAGATGGGACAGGGGGCTGTTCGCTTTCTTT; cdr3_aa: CASRWDRGLFAFF
d_call: TRBD2; v_call: TRBV6-6; clone_size: NA; j_call: TRBJ2-7; cdr3_nt: TGTGCCAGCAGTTACGCGGGAGAGGTCTACGAGCAGTACTTC; cdr3_aa: CASSYAGEVYEQYF
d_call: NA; v_call: TRBV5-6; clone_size: NA; j_call: TRBJ2-5; cdr3_nt: TGTGCCAGCAGCTTCGGGGCGGAGGAGACCCAGTACTTC; cdr3_aa: CASSFGAEETQYF
d_call: TRBD1; v_call: TRBV5-1; clone_size: many; j_call: TRBJ2-7; cdr3_nt: TGCGCCAGCAGCTCCGGACAGGGATCCTACGAGCAGTACTTC; cdr3_aa: CASSSGQGSYEQYF
d_call: NA; v_call: TRBV5-5; clone_size: NA; j_call: TRBJ2-7; cdr3_nt: TGTGCCAGCAGCTTTTGGTGGAGTGCCACCTACGAGCAGTACTTC; cdr3_aa: CASSFWWSATYEQYF
d_call: NA; v_call: TRBV27; clone_size: few; j_call: TRBJ1-1; cdr3_nt: TGTGCCAGCAAACAGGGAAACACTGAAGCTTTCTTT; cdr3_aa: CASKQGNTEAFF
d_call: TRBD2; v_call: TRBV2; clone_size: NA; j_call: TRBJ2-3; cdr3_nt: TGTGCCAGCAGTGAAGGGGGGACTAGGGTAAATACGCAGTATTTT; cdr3_aa: CASSEGGTRVNTQYF
d_call: NA; v_call: TRBV7-9; clone_size: few; j_call: TRBJ1-2; cdr3_nt: TGTGCCAGCAGCTTAAAGACCGCCGAGGGCTACACCTTC; cdr3_aa: CASSLKTAEGYTF
d_call: NA; v_call: TRBV10-2; clone_size: few; j_call: TRBJ2-2; cdr3_nt: TGCGCCAGCACTGCGGGGCCAAACACCGGGGAGCTGTTTTTT; cdr3_aa: CASTAGPNTGELFF